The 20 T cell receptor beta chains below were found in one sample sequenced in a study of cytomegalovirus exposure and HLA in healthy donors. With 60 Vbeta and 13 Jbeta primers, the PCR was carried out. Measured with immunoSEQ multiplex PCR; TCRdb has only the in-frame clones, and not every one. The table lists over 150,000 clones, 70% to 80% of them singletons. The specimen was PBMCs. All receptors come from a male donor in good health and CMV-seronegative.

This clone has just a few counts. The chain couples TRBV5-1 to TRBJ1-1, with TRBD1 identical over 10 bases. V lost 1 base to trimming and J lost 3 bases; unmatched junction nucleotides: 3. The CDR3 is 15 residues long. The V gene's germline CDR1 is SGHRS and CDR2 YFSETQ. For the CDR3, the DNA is TGCGCCAGCAGCTTGCTAGGGACAGGGGACACTGAAGCTTTCTTT. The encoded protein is CASSLLGTGDTEAFF. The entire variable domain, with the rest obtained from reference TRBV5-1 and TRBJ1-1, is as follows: KAGVTQTPRYLIKTRGQQVTLSCSPISGHRSVSWYQQTPGQGLQFLFEYFSETQRNKGNFPGRFSGRQFSNSRSEMNVSTLELGDSALYLCASSLLGTGDTEAFFGQGTRLTVV.

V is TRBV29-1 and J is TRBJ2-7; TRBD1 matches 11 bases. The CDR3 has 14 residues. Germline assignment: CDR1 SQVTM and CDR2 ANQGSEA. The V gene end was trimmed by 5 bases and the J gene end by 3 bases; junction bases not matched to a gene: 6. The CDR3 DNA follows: TGCAGCGTTCAGGACAGGGGGCAAGTCTACGAGCAGTACTTC. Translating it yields CSVQDRGQVYEQYF.

The CDR3 DNA reads TGTGCCAGCAGTGGGTACCTTAGCGGGAGGTCCTACAATGAGCAGTTCTTC. Protein product: CASSGYLSGRSYNEQFF. The rearrangement links TRBV6-1 to TRBJ2-1; 10 positions agree with TRBD2. Germline V gene lookup returns CDR1 MNHNS and CDR2 SASEGT. Unmatched junction bases numbered 7, after V lost 4 bases and J lost 1 base. The CDR3 covers 17 residues.

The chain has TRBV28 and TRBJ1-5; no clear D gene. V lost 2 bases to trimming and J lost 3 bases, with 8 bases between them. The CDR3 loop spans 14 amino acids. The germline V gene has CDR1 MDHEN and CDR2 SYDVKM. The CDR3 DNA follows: TGTGCCAGCAGTTTAGGCAGTTACAATCAGCCCCAGCATTTT. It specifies CASSLGSYNQPQHF.

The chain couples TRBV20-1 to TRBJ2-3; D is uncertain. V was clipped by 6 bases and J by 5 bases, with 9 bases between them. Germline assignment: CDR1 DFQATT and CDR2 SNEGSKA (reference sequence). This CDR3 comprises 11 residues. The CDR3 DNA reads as TGCAGTGCCGTAGAGTTAGATACGCAGTATTTT. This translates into CSAVELDTQYF.

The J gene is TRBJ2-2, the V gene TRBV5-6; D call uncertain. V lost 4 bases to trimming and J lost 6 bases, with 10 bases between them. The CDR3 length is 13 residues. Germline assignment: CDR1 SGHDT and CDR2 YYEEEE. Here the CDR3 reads CASSPPASGELFF. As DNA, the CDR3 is TGTGCCAGCAGCCCTCCCGCGTCCGGGGAGCTGTTTTTT.

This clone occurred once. The CDR3 DNA is TGTGCCAGCAGCAGTCTAGCGGGGCCCACAGATACGCAGTATTTT. It codes for CASSSLAGPTDTQYF. The genes are TRBV7-9 and TRBJ2-3, with 9 nucleotides matching TRBD2. Trimming at V came to 5 bases and at J to 2 bases, leaving 5 bases not matched to a gene. CDR1 is SEHNR and CDR2 is FQNEAQ in the germline V gene (reference sequence). The CDR3 has 15 residues.

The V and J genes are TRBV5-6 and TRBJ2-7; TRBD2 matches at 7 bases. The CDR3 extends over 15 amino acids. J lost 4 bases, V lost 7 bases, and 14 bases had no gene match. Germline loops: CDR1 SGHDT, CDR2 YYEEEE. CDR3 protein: CASCLYVRERYEQYF. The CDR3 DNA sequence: TGTGCCAGCTGCCTTTATGTGCGGGAGAGGTACGAGCAGTACTTC.

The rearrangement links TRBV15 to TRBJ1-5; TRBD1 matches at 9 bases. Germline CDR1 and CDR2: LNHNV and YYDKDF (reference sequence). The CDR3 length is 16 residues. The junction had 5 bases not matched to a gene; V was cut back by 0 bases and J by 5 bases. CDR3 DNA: TGTGCCACCAGCAGAGATCTACAGGGGGCGGATCAGCCCCAGCATTTT. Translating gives CATSRDLQGADQPQHF.

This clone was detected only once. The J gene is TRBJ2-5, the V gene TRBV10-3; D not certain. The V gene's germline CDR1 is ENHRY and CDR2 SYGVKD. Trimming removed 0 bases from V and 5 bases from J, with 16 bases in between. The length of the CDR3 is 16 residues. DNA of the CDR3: TGTGCCATCAGTGAGTCGAATGGTTTCAGCAGGGAGACCCAGTACTTC. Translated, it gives CAISESNGFSRETQYF.

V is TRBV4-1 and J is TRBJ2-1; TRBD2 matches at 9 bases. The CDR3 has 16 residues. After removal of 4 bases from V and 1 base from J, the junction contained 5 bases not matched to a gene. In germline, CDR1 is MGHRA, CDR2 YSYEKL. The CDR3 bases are TGCGCCAGCAGCCGGAGCGGGGGGAGGTCCTACAATGAGCAGTTCTTC. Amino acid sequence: CASSRSGGRSYNEQFF.

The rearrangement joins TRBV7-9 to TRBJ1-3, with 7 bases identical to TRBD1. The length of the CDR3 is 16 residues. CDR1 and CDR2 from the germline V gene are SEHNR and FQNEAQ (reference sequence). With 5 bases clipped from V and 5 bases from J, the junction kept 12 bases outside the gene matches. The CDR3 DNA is TGTGCCAGCAGCCCTCAGGGGGGCAGGGGTAGAAACACCATATATTTT. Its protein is CASSPQGGRGRNTIYF.

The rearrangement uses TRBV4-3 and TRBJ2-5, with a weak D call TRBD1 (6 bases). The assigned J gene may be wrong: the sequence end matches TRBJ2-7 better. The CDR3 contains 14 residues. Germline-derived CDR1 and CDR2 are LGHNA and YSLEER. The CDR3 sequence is CASSQDGTTYEQYF. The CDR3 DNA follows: TGCGCCAGCAGCCAAGATGGGACAACCTACGAGCAGTACTTC.

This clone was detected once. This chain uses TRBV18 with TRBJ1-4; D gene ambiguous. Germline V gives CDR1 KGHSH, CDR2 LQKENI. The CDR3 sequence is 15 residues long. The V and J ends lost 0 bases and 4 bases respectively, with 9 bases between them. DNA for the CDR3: TGTGCCAGCTCACCACCTTCCAGTATTAATGAAAAACTGTTTTTT. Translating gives CASSPPSSINEKLFF.

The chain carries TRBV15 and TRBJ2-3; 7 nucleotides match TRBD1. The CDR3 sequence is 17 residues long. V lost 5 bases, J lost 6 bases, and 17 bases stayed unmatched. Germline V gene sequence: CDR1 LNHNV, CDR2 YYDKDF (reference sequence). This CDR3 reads CATSSRRWDSSRDTQYF. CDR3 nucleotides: TGTGCCACCAGCTCTCGGAGGTGGGACAGTTCAAGGGATACGCAGTATTTT.

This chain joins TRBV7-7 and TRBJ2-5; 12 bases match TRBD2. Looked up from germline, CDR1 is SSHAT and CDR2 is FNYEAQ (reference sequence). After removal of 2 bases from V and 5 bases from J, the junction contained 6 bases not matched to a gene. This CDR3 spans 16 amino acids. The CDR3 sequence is CASSLRLAGGRETQYF. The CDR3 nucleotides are TGTGCCAGCAGCTTACGGCTAGCGGGGGGGCGTGAGACCCAGTACTTC.

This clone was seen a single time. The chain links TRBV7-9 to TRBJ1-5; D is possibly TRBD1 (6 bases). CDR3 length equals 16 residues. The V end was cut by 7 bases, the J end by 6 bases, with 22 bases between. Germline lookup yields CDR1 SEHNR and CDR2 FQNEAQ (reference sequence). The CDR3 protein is CASKPVAGQRSQPQHF. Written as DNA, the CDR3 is TGTGCCAGCAAGCCTGTAGCCGGACAGCGAAGTCAGCCCCAGCATTTT.

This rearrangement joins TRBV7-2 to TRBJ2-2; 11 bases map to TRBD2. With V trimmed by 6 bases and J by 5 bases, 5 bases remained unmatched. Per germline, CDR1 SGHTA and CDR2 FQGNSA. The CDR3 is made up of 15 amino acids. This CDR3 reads CASSPLAGVTGELFF. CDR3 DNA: TGTGCCAGCAGTCCACTAGCGGGAGTAACCGGGGAGCTGTTTTTT. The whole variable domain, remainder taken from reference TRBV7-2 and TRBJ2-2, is GAGVSQSPSNKVTEKGKDVELRCDPISGHTALYWYRQSLGQGLEFLIYFQGNSAPDKSGLPSDRFSAERTGGSVSTLTIQRTQQEDSAVYLCASSPLAGVTGELFFGEGSRLTVL.

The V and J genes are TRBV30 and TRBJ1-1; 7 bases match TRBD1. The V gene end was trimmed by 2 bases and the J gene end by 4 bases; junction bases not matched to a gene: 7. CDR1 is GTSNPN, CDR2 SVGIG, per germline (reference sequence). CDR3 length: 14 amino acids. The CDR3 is CAWSLGGAGTEAFF. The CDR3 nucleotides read TGTGCCTGGAGTCTAGGGGGCGCAGGCACTGAAGCTTTCTTT.

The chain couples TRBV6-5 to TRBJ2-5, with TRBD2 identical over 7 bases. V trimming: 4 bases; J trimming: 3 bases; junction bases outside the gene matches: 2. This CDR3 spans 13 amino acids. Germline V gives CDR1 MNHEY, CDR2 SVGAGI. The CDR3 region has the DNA TGTGCCAGCAGTTTTGCGGGGGAAGAGACCCAGTACTTC. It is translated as CASSFAGEETQYF.